The clone carrying this T cell receptor (beta chain) was seen once. The CDR3 has 12 residues. Trimming removed 6 bases from V and 8 bases from J; junction bases left unmatched: 5. Germline CDR1 reads MNHEY; CDR2 reads SMNVEV (reference sequence). The record originates from a study of technical replicates of blood from a handful of donors. Produced via immunoSEQ multiplex PCR; TCRdb's table is partial and in-frame only. The sample lists roughly 69,000 clones, nearly 98% occurring once. What was sequenced was T cells isolated from PBMCs. The chain has TRBV27 and TRBJ2-7, with TRBD2 identical over 9 bases. The receptor's source is a human donor in good health. CDR3: CASSPSGRKQYF. The DNA of the CDR3 is TGTGCCAGCAGCCCGAGCGGGAGGAAGCAGTACTTC.